The 24 T cell receptor beta chains presented below share a single source sample, sequenced in a study of T cell changes during pregnancy in multiple sclerosis. Data came from immunoSEQ multiplex PCR; TCRdb stores just in-frame clones and leaves some out. The sample shows about 36,000 clones, 80% to 95% of them seen only once. Sequencing used CD4+ T cells from peripheral blood mononuclear cells, obtained in the third trimester of pregnancy. The receptors here all came from a female donor in good health, enrolled as a control in a pregnancy study.

This rearrangement joins TRBV9 to TRBJ2-3; TRBD2 might be the D (6 bases). This CDR3 region has 15 residues. V was pared by 6 bases and J by 1 base, with 15 bases between. The germline gives CDR1 SGDLS, CDR2 YYNGEE. Here the CDR3 DNA reads TGTGCCAGCACCACCGGCGGGGCGGGCACAGATACGCAGTATTTT. Translation gives CASTTGGAGTDTQYF.

V gene TRBV28 combines with J gene TRBJ1-6, with D unclear. The CDR3 is 13 amino acids. From germline, CDR1 is MDHEN and CDR2 SYDVKM. V was shortened by 2 bases and J by 9 bases, with 8 bases between the two germline ends. CDR3 region: CASSLGQPSPLHF. CDR3 coding DNA: TGTGCCAGCAGTTTAGGGCAGCCTTCACCCCTCCACTTT.

This clone appeared a single time. This rearrangement joins TRBV6-6 to TRBJ2-7, with D perhaps TRBD2 (6 bases). CDR1 is MNHNY and CDR2 is SVGAGI in the germline V gene (reference sequence). V was clipped by 0 bases and J by 5 bases, with 17 bases between them. The CDR3 covers 16 residues. The DNA of the CDR3 is TGTGCCAGCAGTTACTCGAGAGGCGGGAACATCAACGAGCAGTACTTC. This codes for CASSYSRGGNINEQYF.

This clone appeared once. The rearrangement links TRBV2 to TRBJ1-1, with D uncertain. Germline CDR1 is SNHLY and CDR2 is FYNNEI. The CDR3 loop spans 13 amino acids. Trimming took 6 bases from V and 1 from J, leaving 9 bases between them. The chain's CDR3 is CASSSQQNTEAFF. DNA for the CDR3: TGTGCCAGCAGCTCTCAACAGAACACTGAAGCTTTCTTT.

The V and J genes are TRBV30 and TRBJ1-3; D remains ambiguous. Trimming pared 4 bases from V and 0 bases from J, leaving 7 bases between. Germline-derived CDR1 and CDR2 are GTSNPN and SVGIG (reference sequence). The CDR3 loop spans 13 amino acids. This CDR3 reads CAWTLNSGNTIYF. DNA of the CDR3: TGTGCCTGGACCCTTAACTCTGGAAACACCATATATTTT. Variable domain in full (rest from reference TRBV30 and TRBJ1-3): SQTIHQWPATLVQPVGSPLSLECTVEGTSNPNLYWYRQAAGRGLQLLFYSVGIGQISSEVPQNLSASRPQDRQFILSSKKLLLSDSGFYLCAWTLNSGNTIYFGEGSWLTVV.

The chain is built from TRBV28 and TRBJ1-6; 9 nucleotides align to TRBD1. The CDR3 is made up of 16 amino acids. The V gene end was trimmed by 6 bases and the J gene end by 10 bases; junction bases not matched to a gene: 13. Per germline, CDR1 MDHEN and CDR2 SYDVKM. In DNA, the CDR3 is TGTGCCAGCAGCCGGAACAGGGGGCAGATATGGTCACCCCTCCACTTT. Its protein product is CASSRNRGQIWSPLHF.

This clone has only one observation. CDR3 DNA: TGTGCCAGCAGCTTCTTAACTTCCTCACCGGAGCTGTTTTTT. This codes for CASSFLTSSPELFF. The chain uses TRBV5-5 and TRBJ2-2; D unresolved. The CDR3 runs 14 residues. V was shortened by 2 bases and J by 10 bases, with 15 bases between the two germline ends. The germline V gene has CDR1 SGHKS and CDR2 YYEKEE (reference sequence).

This sequence joins TRBV7-3 and TRBJ2-6; TRBD1 matches 7 bases. The V segment lost 1 base and the J segment 0 bases; nucleotides outside the gene matches: 6. The CDR3 sequence is 18 residues long. In germline, CDR1 is SGHTA, CDR2 FQGTGA. The CDR3 is CASSLMSGQLSGANVLTF. The CDR3 DNA sequence: TGTGCCAGCAGCTTAATGTCGGGACAGCTCTCTGGGGCCAACGTCCTGACTTTC.

The genes are TRBV28 and TRBJ1-6, with 8 positions matching TRBD1. Trimming took 6 bases from V and 14 from J; bases not matched to a gene: 9. The CDR3 consists of 13 residues. Germline V gene data show CDR1 as MDHEN and CDR2 as SYDVKM. CDR3 region: CASRRQGSITLHF. CDR3 DNA: TGTGCCAGCAGGAGACAGGGGAGTATCACCCTCCACTTT.

V and J are TRBV5-4 and TRBJ1-1; 7 bases map to TRBD1. Losses at the gene ends were 2 bases for V and 0 bases for J; bases not matched to a gene: 4. Germline CDR1 reads SGHNT; CDR2 reads YYREEE (reference sequence). This CDR3 spans 15 amino acids. CDR3 protein: CASSFRTGMNTEAFF. In DNA, the CDR3 is TGTGCCAGCAGCTTCAGGACAGGCATGAACACTGAAGCTTTCTTT.

The chain has TRBV7-2 and TRBJ1-4; D gene unclear. Per germline, CDR1 SGHTA and CDR2 FQGNSA. This CDR3 spans 13 amino acids. The V end was cut by 5 bases, the J end by 7 bases, with 11 bases between. The CDR3: CASSVRDAEKLFF. The CDR3 DNA follows: TGTGCCAGCAGCGTCCGGGATGCTGAAAAACTGTTTTTT.

CDR3 bases: TGTGCCAGCAGCTTCGGACAGCAGAACACTGAAGCTTTCTTT. The encoded protein is CASSFGQQNTEAFF. The chain employs TRBV5-5 and TRBJ1-1; D may be TRBD1 (6 bases). This CDR3 contains 14 residues. Germline values: CDR1 SGHKS, CDR2 YYEKEE (reference sequence). The germline V and J ends were trimmed by 2 bases and 1 base, with 9 bases remaining between them.

The genes are TRBV5-1 and TRBJ2-7; D is perhaps TRBD1 (6 bases). Trimming pared 4 bases from V and 2 bases from J, leaving 13 bases between. In germline, CDR1 is SGHRS, CDR2 YFSETQ. The CDR3 totals 14 residues. CDR3 DNA: TGCGCCAGCAGCATCCACCGGGACACCTACGAGCAGTACTTC. Amino acid sequence: CASSIHRDTYEQYF. The whole variable domain, filled in from reference TRBV5-1 and TRBJ2-7, reads KAGVTQTPRYLIKTRGQQVTLSCSPISGHRSVSWYQQTPGQGLQFLFEYFSETQRNKGNFPGRFSGRQFSNSRSEMNVSTLELGDSALYLCASSIHRDTYEQYFGPGTRLTVT.

J is TRBJ2-5 and V is TRBV2; D possibly corresponds to TRBD2 (5 bases). Trimming shortened V by 6 bases and J by 4 bases, and 15 bases separated the two germline ends. Germline CDR1 is SNHLY and CDR2 is FYNNEI. The CDR3 is 14 residues long. The CDR3 nucleotides are TGTGCCAGCAGCGGACTTGTTCGGGGAGAGACCCAGTACTTC. This sequence encodes CASSGLVRGETQYF.

The chain combines TRBV7-2 with TRBJ1-2; weak D call: TRBD1 (6 bases). Germline CDR1 reads SGHTA; CDR2 reads FQGNSA. CDR3 size: 14 residues. Trimming pared 5 bases from V and 4 bases from J, leaving 14 bases between. DNA of the CDR3: TGTGCCAGCAGCCCCCAGGGGAAGATCTATGGCTACACCTTC. Amino acids: CASSPQGKIYGYTF.

The CDR3 nucleotides are TGTGCCAGCAGCTTAACGCCAGGGGGTGGCACTGAAGCTTTCTTT. Its translation: CASSLTPGGGTEAFF. The V call is TRBV7-3, the J call TRBJ1-1, with TRBD1 matching over 7 bases. CDR1 is SGHTA, CDR2 FQGTGA, per germline. V lost 0 bases, J lost 4 bases, and 5 bases stayed unmatched. This CDR3 has 15 amino acids.

The J gene is TRBJ2-5, the V gene TRBV6-1; 12 bases agree with TRBD1. The germline CDR1 and CDR2 sequences are MNHNS and SASEGT. V lost 8 bases and J lost 4; bases outside the gene matches: 5. The CDR3 consists of 14 residues. The CDR3 protein is CASGGTGGGETQYF. As DNA, the CDR3 is TGTGCCAGCGGGGGGACAGGGGGCGGAGAGACCCAGTACTTC.

This chain links TRBV19 with TRBJ1-2, with D tentatively TRBD1 (5 bases). Deletions cut 9 bases from V and 6 bases from J, with 11 bases between. The CDR3 sequence is 11 residues long. Germline lookup yields CDR1 LNHDA and CDR2 SQIVND (reference sequence). The CDR3 bases are TGTGCCAGCAACCCAGGGCATGGCTACACCTTC. It is translated as CASNPGHGYTF. Combining the CDR3 with reference TRBV19 and TRBJ1-2 gives the whole variable domain DGGITQSPKYLFRKEGQNVTLSCEQNLNHDAMYWYRQDPGQGLRLIYYSQIVNDFQKGDIAEGYSVSREKKESFPLTVTSAQKNPTAFYLCASNPGHGYTFGSGTRLTVV.

The chain employs TRBV29-1 and TRBJ2-7; 7 positions agree with TRBD1. CDR3 length equals 12 residues. The germline gives CDR1 SQVTM, CDR2 ANQGSEA. The V and J ends lost 4 bases and 7 bases, in that order; junction bases with no gene match: 7. The CDR3 loop is CSVGGGSIEQYF. In DNA, the CDR3 is TGCAGCGTTGGAGGGGGCTCGATAGAGCAGTACTTC.

The chain couples TRBV7-3 to TRBJ1-3; D gene ambiguous. CDR3 size: 15 residues. V shed 1 base and J shed 0 bases, with 7 bases lying between them. Germline V gene lookup returns CDR1 SGHTA and CDR2 FQGTGA. The CDR3 nucleotides read TGTGCCAGCAGCTTAAACGGTCTCTCTGGAAACACCATATATTTT. It codes for CASSLNGLSGNTIYF.

The V and J genes are TRBV18 and TRBJ1-5, with D unresolved. The V end was cut by 2 bases, the J end by 0 bases, with 8 bases between. CDR3 size: 15 residues. The germline gives CDR1 KGHSH, CDR2 LQKENI. The CDR3 spells CASSPENHSNQPQHF. The CDR3 DNA is TGTGCCAGCTCACCAGAGAACCATAGCAATCAGCCCCAGCATTTT.

This chain uses TRBV13 with TRBJ1-1; 7 bases are a match to TRBD1. This CDR3 contains 14 residues. The J segment lost 3 bases and the V segment lost 4 bases, leaving 5 bases of the junction unmatched. The germline V gene has CDR1 PRHDT and CDR2 FYEKMQ (reference sequence). CDR3 DNA sequence: TGTGCCAGCAGCTCGAACAGGGGCGACACTGAAGCTTTCTTT. This sequence encodes CASSSNRGDTEAFF.

This chain uses TRBV5-1 with TRBJ2-7, with 10 bases that match TRBD1. The CDR3 sequence is 14 residues long. J gave up 3 bases and V 4 bases, and 4 bases lay outside the gene matches. Germline CDR1 and CDR2: SGHRS and YFSETQ. CDR3 region: CASSTGQGGYEQYF. DNA for the CDR3: TGCGCCAGCAGCACCGGACAGGGGGGCTACGAGCAGTACTTC.

The chain employs TRBV7-2 and TRBJ2-5, with TRBD2 matching over 8 bases. The CDR3 is 15 residues long. Germline V gene sequence: CDR1 SGHTA, CDR2 FQGNSA. V shed 2 bases, J shed 4 bases, and the junction held 6 bases outside the gene matches. The DNA of the CDR3 is TGTGCCAGCAGCTTACCCGGGGGGGCTAGAGAGACCCAGTACTTC. Amino acids: CASSLPGGARETQYF.